The entry below gives a single TCR beta chain sequence along with its context. The antigen is not known. The data originate from a study of OX40 agonist ivuxolimab in advanced cancers. Study-wide findings and caveats: The authors also found low normalized T-cell clonal expansion in some nonresponders.

The germline CDR1 and CDR2 sequences are MNHNS and SASEGT. Trimming removed 5 bases at V and 10 bases at J, with 11 bases between. The length of the CDR3 is 11 residues. Collection of blood occurred at baseline, at cycle 4 day 1, and at cycle 7 day 1. Libraries were prepared by immunoSEQ multiplex PCR; TCRdb keeps only in-frame clonotypes and omits some of them. Here the sample spans approximately 74,000 clones, 80% to 95% being singletons. The input for sequencing was CD4+ or CD8+ T cells sorted from blood, taken in a trial of the OX40 agonist ivuxolimab. The sequence derives from an adult with an advanced solid tumor such as melanoma, head and neck, liver or kidney cancer. The rearrangement joins TRBV6-1 to TRBJ1-2; weak D call: TRBD1 (5 bases). The CDR3 DNA reads as TGTGCCAGCAGTAACGAACAGGACTACACCTTC. This gives the protein CASSNEQDYTF.